Listed below are T cell receptor beta chains from one sample, sequenced in a study of shared clonotypes between healthy human individuals. Profiled with immunoSEQ multiplex PCR; TCRdb holds only in-frame clones, not every one. Among under 1,900,000 clones listed, 97% to 99% were seen once. The sample was naive CD4+ T cells sorted from blood. These receptors all come from a man between 25 and 39 years old in good health. The CDR3 runs from the conserved cysteine through the conserved F or W. A D gene is named only where the DNA matches it firmly. For some rows the clone size is stated as once, few or many, or as a class when expanded; others skip it.

d_gene: -
v_gene: TRBV29-1
abundance: -
CDR3aa: CSVDGSGGLSYTEAFF

d_gene: -
v_gene: TRBV28
abundance: -
CDR3aa: CASGWGINTEAFF

d_gene: TRBD1
v_gene: TRBV9
abundance: -
CDR3aa: CASSPQGGGKLFF

d_gene: -
v_gene: TRBV7-2
abundance: -
CDR3aa: CASSLTKSNTGELFF

d_gene: TRBD2
v_gene: TRBV11-3
abundance: once
CDR3aa: CASSFSGGSSYNEQFF

d_gene: TRBD1
v_gene: TRBV5-1
abundance: -
CDR3aa: CASSLEGAGDEQYF

d_gene: -
v_gene: TRBV9
abundance: -
CDR3aa: CASSVGFDEQFF

d_gene: TRBD1
v_gene: TRBV19
abundance: -
CDR3aa: CATHRSGQGHSNQPQHF

d_gene: TRBD1
v_gene: TRBV6-5
abundance: -
CDR3aa: CASRPTGADGYTF

d_gene: -
v_gene: TRBV10-3
abundance: -
CDR3aa: CAISEFDANVLTF

d_gene: -
v_gene: TRBV7-7
abundance: -
CDR3aa: CASSLGQAQETQYF

d_gene: TRBD2
v_gene: TRBV6-4
abundance: -
CDR3aa: CASSSSGRGSSYNEQFF

d_gene: -
v_gene: TRBV27
abundance: -
CDR3aa: CASSLRLGLFPGYTF

d_gene: -
v_gene: TRBV21-1
abundance: -
CDR3aa: CASSKLVTMIAGGPYEQYF

d_gene: -
v_gene: TRBV15
abundance: -
CDR3aa: CATSDELRARGEKLFF

d_gene: -
v_gene: TRBV19
abundance: once
CDR3aa: CASSIKTDTQYF

d_gene: TRBD1
v_gene: TRBV18
abundance: -
CDR3aa: CASSLTGLTEAFF

d_gene: TRBD2
v_gene: TRBV7-9
abundance: -
CDR3aa: CASSLGGTSGRHMYEQYF

d_gene: -
v_gene: TRBV29-1
abundance: once
CDR3aa: CSVRNIGNTEAFF

d_gene: TRBD2
v_gene: TRBV15
abundance: -
CDR3aa: CATSRGTSGTYEQYF

d_gene: -
v_gene: TRBV4-3
abundance: -
CDR3aa: CASSQVVAKNIQYF

d_gene: -
v_gene: TRBV5-1
abundance: -
CDR3aa: CASSLGGLIYEQYF

d_gene: -
v_gene: TRBV6-6
abundance: -
CDR3aa: CASSLTGKVDYGYTF

d_gene: -
v_gene: TRBV2
abundance: -
CDR3aa: CASSEALWGTEAFF

d_gene: -
v_gene: TRBV5-1
abundance: -
CDR3aa: CASSWRGGIYEQYF

d_gene: -
v_gene: TRBV29-1
abundance: -
CDR3aa: CSGTGPPPIDTQYF

d_gene: TRBD1
v_gene: TRBV28
abundance: -
CDR3aa: CASRGTGGGGEKLFF

d_gene: -
v_gene: TRBV5-5
abundance: -
CDR3aa: CASSLASTSQETQYF

d_gene: TRBD1
v_gene: TRBV27
abundance: -
CDR3aa: CASSLRGQGVEQYF

d_gene: TRBD2
v_gene: TRBV7-8
abundance: -
CDR3aa: CASSLATSSGRAGIWEQFF

d_gene: TRBD2
v_gene: TRBV15
abundance: once
CDR3aa: CATSRPSGGRTNEQYF

d_gene: TRBD1
v_gene: TRBV5-1
abundance: -
CDR3aa: CASSHGTADTQYF

d_gene: -
v_gene: TRBV7-8
abundance: once
CDR3aa: CASSLALVGTGELFF

d_gene: -
v_gene: TRBV7-9
abundance: -
CDR3aa: CASRPDRRSNEKLFF

d_gene: -
v_gene: TRBV7-2
abundance: -
CDR3aa: CASTLLDGVGYTF

d_gene: TRBD1
v_gene: TRBV5-1
abundance: -
CDR3aa: CASSLLQGESSGANVLTF

d_gene: TRBD2
v_gene: TRBV5-1
abundance: -
CDR3aa: CASSLVAGGPSRKSYNEQFF

d_gene: -
v_gene: TRBV18
abundance: -
CDR3aa: CASSPGRAETGELFF

d_gene: -
v_gene: TRBV28
abundance: -
CDR3aa: CASTAGPDTQYF

d_gene: -
v_gene: TRBV6-5
abundance: -
CDR3aa: CASSYTQVTDTQYF

d_gene: TRBD2
v_gene: TRBV6-6
abundance: -
CDR3aa: CASSYRLAGHYEQYF

d_gene: -
v_gene: TRBV28
abundance: once
CDR3aa: CASSNPGHYEQYF

d_gene: TRBD2
v_gene: TRBV6-1
abundance: once
CDR3aa: CATRTSGISEQYF

d_gene: -
v_gene: TRBV10-2
abundance: -
CDR3aa: CASSAFRTRRKETQYF

d_gene: -
v_gene: TRBV19
abundance: -
CDR3aa: CASSITAGRSNTEAFF

d_gene: -
v_gene: TRBV7-8
abundance: -
CDR3aa: CASSSRESQETQYF

d_gene: -
v_gene: TRBV20-1
abundance: -
CDR3aa: CSSPEAFF

d_gene: -
v_gene: TRBV6-1
abundance: -
CDR3aa: CASSENYSYEQYF

d_gene: -
v_gene: TRBV2
abundance: -
CDR3aa: CASRGPPNEQYF

d_gene: TRBD1
v_gene: TRBV18
abundance: -
CDR3aa: CASSPPAGGRETQYF

d_gene: -
v_gene: TRBV5-1
abundance: -
CDR3aa: CASNGGSSGNTIYF

d_gene: -
v_gene: TRBV2
abundance: -
CDR3aa: CASKFLMGFNEQFF